Below, 30 T cell receptor beta chains from the same sample are listed, as sequenced in a study of beta chain features in type 1 diabetes. Study results and caveats: Across all four CD4+ subsets, people with type 1 diabetes showed modestly shorter TCRB CDR3s.

Expressed TCRB transcripts were sequenced, since all the RNA that had been isolated was reverse transcribed. Sequencing was performed with immunoSEQ multiplex PCR; in TCRdb, only in-frame clones are kept and a portion is missing. The sample has about 650,000 clones, around 11% seen once. Antigens of these TCRs are unknown. The sequencing sample was made of naive CD4+ T cells from blood. The receptors were gathered from a man aged 30 to 39 with type 1 diabetes.

In this sample, this clone turned up a few times. This chain links TRBV4-3 with TRBJ1-2, with 8 bases identical to TRBD1. Per germline, CDR1 LGHNA and CDR2 YSLEER. V was clipped by 0 bases and J by 8 bases; unmatched bases: 17. The CDR3 extends over 18 amino acids. This CDR3 is CASSQDRWPGQGSGGYTF. The CDR3 DNA is TGCGCCAGCAGCCAAGATCGGTGGCCCGGACAGGGCTCAGGAGGCTACACCTTC.

The chain couples TRBV7-8 to TRBJ1-4; D is unclear. The V gene's germline CDR1 is SGHVS and CDR2 FQNEAQ. This CDR3 comprises 16 residues. V lost 4 bases and J 6 bases, leaving 18 bases between the germline ends. The CDR3 nucleotides are TGTGCCAGCAGCTCCCGGCGGCAGCTCACTCATGAAAAACTGTTTTTT. This encodes CASSSRRQLTHEKLFF.

The V and J genes are TRBV7-2 and TRBJ2-5; D call uncertain. Germline assignment: CDR1 SGHTA and CDR2 FQGNSA. This CDR3 is 14 amino acids long. Trimming removed 5 bases from V and 3 bases from J, with 13 bases in between. CDR3 DNA sequence: TGTGCCAGCAGCGCCCGGCGTCAGAAAGAGACCCAGTACTTC. Amino acids: CASSARRQKETQYF.

This clone turned up a few times. V is TRBV7-2 and J is TRBJ2-7, with D possibly being TRBD1 (6 bases). The germline CDR1 and CDR2 sequences are SGHTA and FQGNSA. The CDR3 is made up of 14 amino acids. V lost 3 bases, J lost 2 bases, and 11 bases lay in between. In DNA form, the CDR3 reads TGTGCCAGCAGCTTCAGGGGTATGCCCTACGAGCAGTACTTC. Its protein product is CASSFRGMPYEQYF.

This clone was detected only a few times. The chain carries TRBV7-2 and TRBJ2-3; 13 bases align to TRBD2. The CDR3 consists of 16 residues. Germline V gene lookup returns CDR1 SGHTA and CDR2 FQGNSA. V shed 5 bases, J shed 2 bases, and the junction held 4 bases outside the gene matches. The CDR3 DNA is TGTGCCAGCAGCCGGACTAGCGGGGGCTCCACAGATACGCAGTATTTT. Protein product: CASSRTSGGSTDTQYF. The whole variable domain, remainder taken from reference TRBV7-2 and TRBJ2-3, is GAGVSQSPSNKVTEKGKDVELRCDPISGHTALYWYRQSLGQGLEFLIYFQGNSAPDKSGLPSDRFSAERTGGSVSTLTIQRTQQEDSAVYLCASSRTSGGSTDTQYFGPGTRLTVL.

A few counts support this clone. This chain connects TRBV18 to TRBJ2-7, with 7 bases that match TRBD1. The V gene end was trimmed by 3 bases and the J gene end by 5 bases; junction bases not matched to a gene: 7. Germline CDR1 and CDR2: KGHSH and LQKENI. The CDR3 spans 14 residues. In DNA form, the CDR3 reads TGTGCCAGCTCACCTGAGACAGGGAAGCACGAGCAGTACTTC. It translates to CASSPETGKHEQYF.

This sequence joins TRBV6-5 and TRBJ1-3; D not resolved. Between the trimmed V and J ends, which lost 0 bases and 4 bases, there was a span of 10 bases. There are 15 residues in the CDR3. Germline CDR1 and CDR2: MNHEY and SVGAGI. CDR3 in DNA: TGTGCCAGCAGTTACTCGAAGTTCGACGGAAACACCATATATTTT. This gives the protein CASSYSKFDGNTIYF.

The V gene is TRBV5-6, the J gene TRBJ1-2; D perhaps matches TRBD1 (6 bases). CDR1 is SGHDT, CDR2 YYEEEE, per germline. The V end was cut by 4 bases, the J end by 6 bases, with 13 bases between. This CDR3 has 13 residues. The chain's CDR3 is CASSPWTDDGYTF. CDR3 in DNA: TGTGCCAGCAGCCCATGGACAGATGATGGCTACACCTTC.

A few counts support this clone. Within the sample, other DNA sequences also encode this same CDR3. This chain connects TRBV5-1 to TRBJ2-5, with TRBD1 identical over 7 bases. CDR3 size: 14 residues. V lost 0 bases to trimming and J lost 3 bases; unmatched junction nucleotides: 2. Germline V gene sequence: CDR1 SGHRS, CDR2 YFSETQ. The CDR3 DNA follows: TGCGCCAGCAGCTTGGGACAGGGTAAAGAGACCCAGTACTTC. Protein: CASSLGQGKETQYF.

The chain recombines TRBV9 with TRBJ2-1; D possibly corresponds to TRBD2 (7 bases). Germline assignment: CDR1 SGDLS and CDR2 YYNGEE. V gave up 3 bases and J gave up 13 bases, with 29 bases separating them. This CDR3 has 17 amino acids. CDR3 protein: CASSASRGGTLYSLQFF. As DNA, the CDR3 is TGTGCCAGCAGCGCCTCGAGGGGGGGTACCCTTTACTCGCTTCAGTTCTTC.

The chain carries TRBV7-3 and TRBJ2-7, with D unresolved. This CDR3 comprises 13 residues. CDR1 and CDR2 (germline): SGHTA, FQGTGA. V was clipped by 1 base and J by 5 bases, with 9 bases between them. The CDR3 reads CASSLISGHEQYF. CDR3 DNA: TGTGCCAGCAGCTTAATTTCGGGTCACGAGCAGTACTTC.

The CDR3 sequence is CASSPGVNSDPLEQYF. CDR3 DNA sequence: TGCGCCAGCAGCCCTGGAGTAAACAGTGACCCCCTCGAGCAGTACTTC. This rearrangement joins TRBV5-1 to TRBJ2-7; D call uncertain. Per the germline V gene, CDR1 is SGHRS and CDR2 is YFSETQ. This CDR3 comprises 16 residues. V gave up 4 bases and J gave up 6 bases, with 23 bases separating them.

This clone was detected a few times. CDR3 sequence reads: CASSFVGENNEQFF. In nucleotides, the CDR3 is TGTGCCAGCAGCTTTGTCGGAGAGAACAATGAGCAGTTCTTC. The V call is TRBV5-4, the J call TRBJ2-1, with unresolved D. V lost 2 bases and J lost 5, with 11 bases in between. This CDR3 spans 14 amino acids. Per the germline V gene, CDR1 is SGHNT and CDR2 is YYREEE (reference sequence).

V is TRBV4-3 and J is TRBJ1-1; D not resolved. CDR3 length: 15 amino acids. The V gene's germline CDR1 is LGHNA and CDR2 YSLEER. The V end lost 1 base, the J end lost 4 bases, and 13 bases lay between the germline ends. CDR3 sequence: CASSQGRGRSTEAFF. In DNA form, the CDR3 reads TGCGCCAGCAGCCAAGGACGGGGTAGAAGCACTGAAGCTTTCTTT.

The gene calls are TRBV12-5 and TRBJ2-5, with D possibly TRBD2 on 6 matching bases. This CDR3 has 12 amino acids. CDR1 is LGHNT, CDR2 FRNRAP, per germline. Trimming stripped 5 bases from V and 5 bases from J, with 9 bases between. The CDR3 sequence: CASGGTWETQYF. The CDR3 DNA sequence: TGTGCTAGTGGTGGGACTTGGGAGACCCAGTACTTC.

The sample holds a few counts of this clone. The CDR3 protein is CASSAWDEQFF. The CDR3 DNA follows: TGTGCCAGCAGCGCCTGGGATGAGCAGTTCTTC. The chain joins TRBV5-4 to TRBJ2-1; no reliable D call. This CDR3 has 11 amino acids. V was clipped by 4 bases and J by 8 bases, with 7 bases between them. Germline V lookup: CDR1 SGHNT, CDR2 YYREEE (reference sequence).

This chain uses TRBV28 with TRBJ2-1; D gene unclear. The CDR3 contains 10 residues. CDR1 is MDHEN, CDR2 SYDVKM, per germline. The CDR3 loop is CGSGVEEQFF. The DNA for the CDR3 is TGTGGGTCCGGCGTTGAAGAGCAGTTCTTC. The variable domain in full, with the rest retrieved from reference TRBV28 and TRBJ2-1, is DVKVTQSSRYLVKRTGEKVFLECVQDMDHENMFWYRQDPGLGLRLIYFSYDVKMKEKGDIPEGYSVSREKKERFSLILESASTNQTSMYLCGSGVEEQFFGPGTRLTVL.

There are a few counts of this clone. The V gene is TRBV25-1, the J gene TRBJ1-3, with D perhaps TRBD1 (5 bases). Trimming took 2 bases from V and 1 from J, leaving 9 bases between them. The CDR3 consists of 15 residues. Germline CDR1 is MGHDK and CDR2 is SYGVNS. CDR3: CASSEPRVSGNTIYF. CDR3 bases: TGTGCCAGCAGTGAACCCAGGGTATCTGGAAACACCATATATTTT.

This clone has a handful of counts. The chain is built from TRBV7-2 and TRBJ2-2; TRBD2 might be the D (6 bases). The CDR3 runs 15 residues. Germline loops: CDR1 SGHTA, CDR2 FQGNSA. The V and J ends lost 4 bases and 5 bases respectively, with 14 bases between them. CDR3 bases: TGTGCCAGCAGCTCGGGGCGGAGGGCAACCGGGGAGCTGTTTTTT. Translation: CASSSGRRATGELFF.

The table lists this clone with a few counts. The chain carries TRBV5-1 and TRBJ1-3; maybe TRBD1 (5 bases). CDR1 is SGHRS, CDR2 YFSETQ, per germline. The CDR3 totals 13 residues. Trimming removed 4 bases at V and 3 bases at J, with 8 bases between. Here the CDR3 reads CASSPQGGNTIYF. CDR3 nucleotide sequence: TGCGCCAGCAGCCCTCAGGGTGGAAACACCATATATTTT.

This chain links TRBV30 with TRBJ1-6; 9 bases line up with TRBD1. CDR1 and CDR2 (germline): GTSNPN, SVGIG (reference sequence). The CDR3 spans 16 residues. V lost 1 base to trimming and J lost 7 bases; unmatched junction nucleotides: 8. The DNA of the CDR3 is TGTGCCTGGAGTGACCAATGGGGACAGGGCAATTCACCCCTCCACTTT. Protein: CAWSDQWGQGNSPLHF.

This clone was counted a few times. The sample carries other DNA sequences with the same CDR3. The rearrangement joins TRBV11-2 to TRBJ2-1; no reliable D call. Germline-derived CDR1 and CDR2 are SGHAT and FQNNGV. The CDR3 runs to 11 residues. V was shortened by 5 bases and J by 8 bases, with 7 bases between the two germline ends. This CDR3 is CASSLSHEQFF. In nucleotides, the CDR3 is TGTGCCAGCAGCCTTTCCCATGAGCAGTTCTTC.

The V call is TRBV9, the J call TRBJ1-3; tentatively, D is TRBD1 (5 bases). Between the trimmed V and J ends, which lost 5 bases and 4 bases, there was a span of 13 bases. The germline CDR1 and CDR2 sequences are SGDLS and YYNGEE. CDR3 size: 14 residues. CDR3 amino acids: CASSRPGAGNTIYF. DNA of the CDR3: TGTGCCAGCAGTCGTCCCGGGGCCGGAAACACCATATATTTT.

This clone was counted a few times. CDR3 coding DNA: TGTGCCAGCAGCTTGGCCGGGAAGGATACGCAGTATTTT. It is translated as CASSLAGKDTQYF. The chain has TRBV5-4 and TRBJ2-3, with TRBD2 as a possible D gene (5 bases). Germline V gene lookup returns CDR1 SGHNT and CDR2 YYREEE (reference sequence). This CDR3 has 13 residues. V lost 0 bases to trimming and J lost 6 bases, with 8 bases between them.

The chain links TRBV6-5 to TRBJ1-2, with D possibly TRBD1 on 6 matching bases. In germline, CDR1 is MNHEY, CDR2 SVGAGI. The CDR3 consists of 14 residues. The V and J ends lost 4 bases and 6 bases respectively, with 15 bases between them. The CDR3 DNA follows: TGTGCCAGCAGTTCTCTTAGGGGGATAGATGGCTACACCTTC. Its protein product is CASSSLRGIDGYTF.

This clone was picked up a small number of times. The chain employs TRBV27 and TRBJ2-2; 10 nucleotides line up with TRBD1. CDR1 and CDR2 (germline): MNHEY, SMNVEV (reference sequence). This CDR3 has 16 amino acids. The trim removed 3 bases at V and 7 bases at J, leaving 8 bases unmatched. Written as DNA, the CDR3 is TGTGCCAGCAGTTTGTTAGGGACAGGGGTGAGCGGGGAGCTGTTTTTT. Translation: CASSLLGTGVSGELFF.

The chain uses TRBV29-1 and TRBJ2-5; 7 bases fit TRBD1. The CDR3 extends over 15 amino acids. The ends lost 4 bases at V and 5 bases at J; junction bases unmatched: 13. Germline V CDR1 and CDR2: SQVTM, ANQGSEA. The DNA of the CDR3 is TGCAGCGTTGTTCAACCCGGGACAGTGGGGGAGACCCAGTACTTC. It translates to CSVVQPGTVGETQYF. Using reference TRBV29-1 and TRBJ2-5 for the parts outside the CDR3, the full variable domain is SAVISQKPSRDICQRGTSLTIQCQVDSQVTMMFWYRQQPGQSLTLIATANQGSEATYESGFVIDKFPISRPNLTFSTLTVSNMSPEDSSIYLCSVVQPGTVGETQYFGPGTRLLVL.

This rearrangement joins TRBV30 to TRBJ2-2; 8 bases fit TRBD1. The CDR3 consists of 15 residues. V shed 1 base and J 5 bases; nucleotides not matched to a gene: 6. Per the germline V gene, CDR1 is GTSNPN and CDR2 is SVGIG (reference sequence). The CDR3 DNA sequence: TGTGCCTGGAGTGCCGGACAGGGTGTAACCGGGGAGCTGTTTTTT. It translates to CAWSAGQGVTGELFF.

The chain uses TRBV4-3 and TRBJ2-1, with D tentatively TRBD1 or TRBD2 (6 bases each). The V and J ends lost 1 base and 4 bases respectively, with 17 bases between them. This CDR3 spans 17 amino acids. Per the germline V gene, CDR1 is LGHNA and CDR2 is YSLEER. The CDR3 is CASSQGSWGARYNEQFF. The CDR3, as DNA: TGCGCCAGCAGCCAAGGGTCATGGGGGGCGAGATACAATGAGCAGTTCTTC.

Only a few counts were recorded for this clone. The rearrangement joins TRBV7-2 to TRBJ1-6; 7 positions match TRBD1. The CDR3 extends over 13 amino acids. V trimming: 6 bases; J trimming: 17 bases; junction bases outside the gene matches: 13. Germline V gives CDR1 SGHTA, CDR2 FQGNSA. The CDR3 sequence is CASSWEGAAIIHF. The CDR3 DNA follows: TGTGCCAGCAGTTGGGAGGGGGCAGCGATAATCCACTTT.